The 13 T cell receptor beta chains presented below share a single source sample, sequenced in a study of OX40 agonist ivuxolimab in advanced cancers. Sequencing used immunoSEQ multiplex PCR; TCRdb keeps in-frame clones, though not all of them. Here the sample spans roughly 25,000 clones, 88% being singletons. Material: CD4+ or CD8+ T cells sorted from blood, obtained in a trial of the OX40 agonist ivuxolimab. The receptors shown here come from an adult with an advanced solid tumor such as melanoma, head and neck, liver or kidney cancer.

The J gene is TRBJ1-1, the V gene TRBV6-1; D is undetermined. CDR1 and CDR2 from the germline V gene are MNHNS and SASEGT. V lost 1 base to trimming and J lost 5 bases, with 8 bases between them. This CDR3 comprises 13 residues. The CDR3 region is CASSEGKETEAFF. The CDR3 DNA reads TGTGCCAGCAGTGAAGGCAAGGAGACTGAAGCTTTCTTT.

The chain couples TRBV5-4 to TRBJ2-6; tentative D call: TRBD1 (5 bases). Germline V gene sequence: CDR1 SGHNT, CDR2 YYREEE (reference sequence). The CDR3 loop spans 18 amino acids. V was shortened by 7 bases and J by 1 base, with 21 bases between the two germline ends. The DNA for the CDR3 is TGTGCCAGCGGATCCTCAGGGTTTGGCTTTTCTGGGGCCAACGTCCTGACTTTC. Amino acid sequence: CASGSSGFGFSGANVLTF.

V is TRBV19 and J is TRBJ1-2, with TRBD1 as a possible D gene (6 bases). Germline V gene lookup returns CDR1 LNHDA and CDR2 SQIVND (reference sequence). CDR3 length: 13 residues. The V and J ends lost 1 base and 8 bases respectively, with 11 bases between them. The CDR3 protein is CASSIGQGSGYTF. CDR3 bases: TGTGCCAGTAGTATAGGGCAGGGGAGCGGCTACACCTTC.

This clone came up a few times. The rearrangement joins TRBV10-3 to TRBJ2-5; no firm D call. Germline-derived CDR1 and CDR2 are ENHRY and SYGVKD. The CDR3 length is 13 residues. The V end lost 4 bases, the J end lost 2 bases, and 8 bases lay between the germline ends. The chain's CDR3 is CAISVFQQETQYF. In nucleotides, the CDR3 is TGTGCCATCAGTGTTTTTCAACAAGAGACCCAGTACTTC.

This clone has a single count. V and J are TRBV7-6 and TRBJ2-5, with D unresolved. Germline V gives CDR1 SGHVS, CDR2 FNYEAQ. Trimming cost V 1 base and J 2 bases, with 2 bases left between them. This CDR3 is 12 amino acids long. CDR3 sequence: CASSLGQETQYF. CDR3 bases: TGTGCCAGCAGCTTAGGGCAAGAGACCCAGTACTTC.

The V gene is TRBV5-4, the J gene TRBJ2-1; 7 nucleotides align to TRBD2. Germline V CDR1 and CDR2: SGHNT, YYREEE (reference sequence). Unmatched junction bases numbered 11, after V lost 2 bases and J lost 12 bases. The CDR3 extends over 14 amino acids. The CDR3 loop is CASSFGTISMGQFF. For the CDR3, the DNA is TGTGCCAGCAGCTTCGGGACTATCTCCATGGGGCAGTTCTTC.

This rearrangement joins TRBV27 to TRBJ1-5, with 9 bases matching TRBD1. The trim removed 3 bases at V and 3 bases at J, leaving 3 bases unmatched. CDR1 and CDR2 from the germline V gene are MNHEY and SMNVEV (reference sequence). The CDR3 sequence is 15 residues long. The CDR3 sequence is CASSLGQGLNQPQHF. In DNA, the CDR3 is TGTGCCAGCAGTTTGGGACAGGGCCTCAATCAGCCCCAGCATTTT.

The chain couples TRBV4-2 to TRBJ2-7, with D perhaps matching TRBD2 (5 bases). Trimming took 0 bases from V and 7 from J, leaving 19 bases between them. The CDR3 runs to 16 residues. CDR1 and CDR2 from the germline V gene are LGHNA and YNFKEQ. The CDR3 DNA reads as TGTGCCAGCAGCCAAGATTTGGACCCTTACTCGGGAGAGCAGTACTTC. Translating it yields CASSQDLDPYSGEQYF.

J is TRBJ2-7 and V is TRBV28; 7 nucleotides align to TRBD1. Trimming took 7 bases from V and 2 from J; bases not matched to a gene: 11. This CDR3 spans 15 amino acids. CDR1 and CDR2 (germline): MDHEN, SYDVKM. CDR3 sequence (DNA): TGTGCCAGCACCGTATGGACAGGACCGACCTACGAGCAGTACTTC. Its translation is CASTVWTGPTYEQYF. The entire variable domain, with the rest obtained from reference TRBV28 and TRBJ2-7, is as follows: DVKVTQSSRYLVKRTGEKVFLECVQDMDHENMFWYRQDPGLGLRLIYFSYDVKMKEKGDIPEGYSVSREKKERFSLILESASTNQTSMYLCASTVWTGPTYEQYFGPGTRLTVT.

The genes are TRBV9 and TRBJ2-7; 7 bases align to TRBD1. Trimming took 0 bases from V and 3 from J; bases not matched to a gene: 6. CDR1 is SGDLS, CDR2 YYNGEE, per germline. This CDR3 contains 15 residues. The CDR3 reads CASSVGQGNIYEQYF. The CDR3, as DNA: TGTGCCAGCAGCGTAGGACAGGGTAATATCTACGAGCAGTACTTC. The full variable domain, its missing parts supplied by reference TRBV9 and TRBJ2-7, is DSGVTQTPKHLITATGQRVTLRCSPRSGDLSVYWYQQSLDQGLQFLIQYYNGEERAKGNILERFSAQQFPDLHSELNLSSLELGDSALYFCASSVGQGNIYEQYFGPGTRLTVT.

J is TRBJ2-7 and V is TRBV13, with 7 nucleotides matching TRBD1. There are 16 residues in the CDR3. The germline CDR1 and CDR2 sequences are PRHDT and FYEKMQ (reference sequence). V gave up 1 base and J gave up 1 base; unmatched junction bases: 7. CDR3 DNA sequence: TGTGCCAGCAGCTTAGTCCGGGACAGTCCGTCCTACGAGCAGTACTTC. It is translated as CASSLVRDSPSYEQYF.

J is TRBJ2-1 and V is TRBV7-8; 13 bases are a match to TRBD2. The V and J ends lost 5 bases and 7 bases, in that order; junction bases with no gene match: 5. The germline CDR1 and CDR2 sequences are SGHVS and FQNEAQ. CDR3 length: 15 residues. The CDR3 region has the DNA TGTGCCAGCAGCCCATGGACTAGCGGGGGTAATGAGCAGTTCTTC. It codes for CASSPWTSGGNEQFF.

The rearrangement joins TRBV7-3 to TRBJ2-5; D is unclear. The length of the CDR3 is 14 residues. With 2 bases removed from V and 5 bases from J, the gap between germline ends came to 12 bases. The germline gives CDR1 SGHTA, CDR2 FQGTGA. The CDR3 spells CASSLGPYGETQYF. The CDR3 region has the DNA TGTGCCAGCAGCTTAGGGCCCTATGGGGAGACCCAGTACTTC.